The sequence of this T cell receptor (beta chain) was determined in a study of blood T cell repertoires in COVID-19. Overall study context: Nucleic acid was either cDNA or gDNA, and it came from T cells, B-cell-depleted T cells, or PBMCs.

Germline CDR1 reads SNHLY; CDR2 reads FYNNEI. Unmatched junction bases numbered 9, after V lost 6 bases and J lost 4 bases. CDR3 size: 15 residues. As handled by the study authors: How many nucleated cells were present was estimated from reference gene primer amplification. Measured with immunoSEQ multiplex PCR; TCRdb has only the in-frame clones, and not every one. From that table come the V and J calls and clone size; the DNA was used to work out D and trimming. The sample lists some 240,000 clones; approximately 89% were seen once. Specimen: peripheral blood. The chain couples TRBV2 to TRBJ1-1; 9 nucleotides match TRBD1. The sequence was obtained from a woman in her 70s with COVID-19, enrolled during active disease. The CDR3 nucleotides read TGTGCCAGCAGAGACCGGACAGGGGCGGGCACTGAAGCTTTCTTT. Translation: CASRDRTGAGTEAFF.